This T cell receptor (beta chain) was captured in a study of OX40 agonist ivuxolimab in advanced cancers. Whole-study context: Administration of intravenous ivuxolimab to patients occurred every 2 weeks at 0.01 to 10 mg/kg. The mean age was roughly 60 years, ranging from 23 to 79, with under 90% of participants male. Study-level results: Circulating CD4+ and CD8+ T cells showed clonal expansion by week 6 at 0.1 to 3.0 mg/kg.

Some clones are missing from TCRdb's copy, which holds only in-frame ones; the method was immunoSEQ multiplex PCR. The sample holds roughly 20,000 clones, 80% to 90% seen once. As concerns this clone: Its antigen is unknown.

CDR3 length: 13 amino acids. The germline V gene has CDR1 GTSNPN and CDR2 SVGIG (reference sequence). J lost 6 bases, V lost 5 bases, and 9 bases had no gene match. The receptor was isolated from an adult with an advanced solid tumor such as melanoma, head and neck, liver or kidney cancer. The sequenced sample was CD4+ or CD8+ T cells sorted from blood, obtained in a trial of the OX40 agonist ivuxolimab. J is TRBJ1-2 and V is TRBV30; 7 nucleotides match TRBD1. CDR3 DNA sequence: TGTGCCTGGGATACAGGGGACCCGGATGGCTACACCTTC. This translates into CAWDTGDPDGYTF.